This is a list of T cell receptor beta chains from one sample in a study of cytomegalovirus exposure and HLA in healthy donors. Sequencing used immunoSEQ multiplex PCR; TCRdb keeps in-frame clones, though not all of them. Altogether more than 15,000 clones are present, about 77% being singletons, with the ten largest covering around 3.5%. The sample was PBMCs. These receptors originate from a man younger than 30 in good health and CMV-seronegative. CDR3s leave out the opening cysteine and the closing phenylalanine or tryptophan. Clone size is stated in some rows and not others, as once, few, many or a class when expanded.

cdr3_aa	v_call	clone_size
ASSLVESRGKTQY	TRBV7-2	-
ASREREIPTDTQY	TRBV10-2	-
ASSYSRWADTQY	TRBV6-5	-
ASSSGLAGNTGELF	TRBV5-1	few
SVLGTSGRARSQTQY	TRBV29-1	-
ASRAIQGKNFNEQF	TRBV4-1	-
AWRDYKNSPLH	TRBV30	-
ASSDPRHGLAGVLF	TRBV6-4	-
AWRPLGGRYEQY	TRBV30	-
SVEGTGTYEQY	TRBV29-1	-
ASSPLRGTEAF	TRBV7-9	-
ASSLDITPEQF	TRBV7-2	-
SVEDPVEAF	TRBV29-1	-
AWSSTTGDLQGYT	TRBV30	-
ASSPRDSLRSEQY	TRBV9	once
ASSPSSGGPGWEQY	TRBV18	-